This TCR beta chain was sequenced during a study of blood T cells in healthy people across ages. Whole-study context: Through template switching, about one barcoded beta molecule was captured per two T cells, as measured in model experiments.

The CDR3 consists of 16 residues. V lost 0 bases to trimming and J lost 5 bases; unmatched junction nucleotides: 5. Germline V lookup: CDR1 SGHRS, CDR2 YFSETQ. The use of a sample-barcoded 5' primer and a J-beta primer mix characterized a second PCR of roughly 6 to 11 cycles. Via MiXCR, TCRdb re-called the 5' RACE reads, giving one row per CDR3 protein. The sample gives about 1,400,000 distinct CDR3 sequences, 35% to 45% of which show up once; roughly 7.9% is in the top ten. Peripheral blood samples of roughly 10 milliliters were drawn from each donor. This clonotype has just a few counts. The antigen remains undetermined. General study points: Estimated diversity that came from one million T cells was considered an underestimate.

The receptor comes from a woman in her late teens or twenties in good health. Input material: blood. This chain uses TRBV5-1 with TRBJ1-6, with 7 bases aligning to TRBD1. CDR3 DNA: TGCGCCAGCAGCTTGGGAGGGGGCGCGGATAATTCACCCCTCCACTTT. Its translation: CASSLGGGADNSPLHF.